What follows are 30 T cell receptor beta chains derived from one specimen sequenced in a study of T-cell reconstitution after alpha-beta-depleted transplantation in children. Unique molecular identifiers were used in preparing the TCRbeta library. Each CDR3 protein is one row after TCRdb ran MiXCR on the PCR reads. Found here are about 540,000 distinct CDR3 sequences, approximately 20% of them singletons; the top ten hold 3.3%. Sequences were derived from PBMCs from the stem cell graft donor, sampled from the stem cell graft. The receptors were gathered from a human donor who donated a stem cell graft to a child with acute lymphoblastic leukemia.

The genes are TRBV7-9 and TRBJ2-1; D is unresolved. This CDR3 region has 11 residues. The germline CDR1 and CDR2 sequences are SEHNR and FQNEAQ (reference sequence). V lost 2 bases and J 12 bases, leaving 8 bases between the germline ends. Written as DNA, the CDR3 is TGTGCCAGCAGCTTATTGGCTGCGCAGTTCTTC. Residues: CASSLLAAQFF.

The rearrangement joins TRBV12-3 or TRBV12-4 to TRBJ1-5; possible D gene TRBD1, 5 bases. CDR3 size: 16 residues. V was clipped by 2 bases and J by 3 bases, with 14 bases between them. CDR3 residues: CASSLKMGVPNQPQHF. CDR3 DNA sequence: TGTGCCAGCAGTTTAAAAATGGGGGTACCCAATCAGCCCCAGCATTTT.

The chain uses TRBV3-1 and TRBJ2-1, with TRBD2 identical over 12 bases. The CDR3 contains 15 residues. Germline V gives CDR1 LGHDT, CDR2 YNNKEL (reference sequence). V dropped 7 bases and J dropped 6; count of bases not matched to a gene: 7. In DNA, the CDR3 is TGTGCCAGCAAACCGACTAGCGGGAGTCCCAATGAGCAGTTCTTC. Its translation: CASKPTSGSPNEQFF.

Only a few counts were recorded for this clonotype. This chain joins TRBV6-1 and TRBJ1-5; D perhaps matches TRBD1 (6 bases). Deletions cut 3 bases from V and 0 bases from J, with 12 bases between. The CDR3 is 16 residues long. Looked up from germline, CDR1 is MNHNS and CDR2 is SASEGT. The CDR3 DNA is TGTGCCAGCAGTGACACAGGGCTCTATAGCAATCAGCCCCAGCATTTT. This codes for CASSDTGLYSNQPQHF.

The J gene is TRBJ1-2, the V gene TRBV29-1, with a tentative D call TRBD1 (6 bases). Trimming left V 5 bases short and J 3 bases short, with 16 bases between. The CDR3 runs 14 residues. The germline V gene has CDR1 SQVTM and CDR2 ANQGSEA. This CDR3 is CSVKTGRLDYGYTF. CDR3 sequence (DNA): TGCAGCGTTAAGACAGGCCGGCTTGACTATGGCTACACCTTC.

This rearrangement joins TRBV5-1 to TRBJ2-6, with 9 bases fitting TRBD1. The CDR3 spans 18 residues. Germline lookup yields CDR1 SGHRS and CDR2 YFSETQ. V shed 4 bases and J 2 bases; nucleotides not matched to a gene: 10. CDR3 region: CASSPRGQGVTGANVLTF. DNA for the CDR3: TGCGCCAGCAGCCCACGGGGACAGGGTGTGACTGGGGCCAACGTCCTGACTTTC. Together with reference TRBV5-1 and TRBJ2-6, the CDR3 gives the full variable domain: KAGVTQTPRYLIKTRGQQVTLSCSPISGHRSVSWYQQTPGQGLQFLFEYFSETQRNKGNFPGRFSGRQFSNSRSEMNVSTLELGDSALYLCASSPRGQGVTGANVLTFGAGSRLTVL.

The V gene is TRBV12-3 or TRBV12-4, the J gene TRBJ1-5; D is perhaps TRBD1 (6 bases). V shed 4 bases and J shed 1 base, with 8 bases lying between them. This CDR3 contains 14 residues. The CDR3 DNA is TGTGCCAGCAGTTACAGGGACAGCAATCAGCCCCAGCATTTT. Protein sequence: CASSYRDSNQPQHF.

CDR3 in DNA: TGTGCCAGCAGCGAGGGACAGAAAAACACAGATACGCAGTATTTT. Its translation: CASSEGQKNTDTQYF. This sequence joins TRBV9 and TRBJ2-3, with TRBD1 matching over 7 bases. The CDR3 runs to 15 residues. V trimming: 3 bases; J trimming: 2 bases; junction bases outside the gene matches: 6. Germline-derived CDR1 and CDR2 are SGDLS and YYNGEE.

Worth noting for this clonotype: The germline gene is not matched at one end of the junction; a read error may be the cause. The rearrangement uses TRBV5-6 and TRBJ2-3; TRBD1 aligns across 11 bases. Germline loops: CDR1 SGHDT, CDR2 YYEEEE. The CDR3 covers 18 residues. The CDR3 DNA follows: TGTGCCAGCAGCTTGGAGGGACAGGGGGTTTTCAGCAGAGATACGCAGTATTTT. The encoded protein is CASSLEGQGVFSRDTQYF.

This clonotype was seen more than once but under ten times. This chain joins TRBV5-5 and TRBJ1-5, with TRBD1 matching over 8 bases. The ends lost 3 bases at V and 6 bases at J; junction bases unmatched: 5. CDR3 length: 14 amino acids. CDR1 SGHKS and CDR2 YYEKEE come from the germline V gene (reference sequence). CDR3 in DNA: TGTGCCAGCAGCTCACAGGGGGATTTTCAGCCCCAGCATTTT. Amino acids: CASSSQGDFQPQHF.

The chain joins TRBV7-9 to TRBJ1-2, with D unresolved. The CDR3 totals 15 residues. The ends were cut back, 5 bases at V and 1 base at J, with 14 bases in the middle. Germline CDR1 is SEHNR and CDR2 is FQNEAQ (reference sequence). The CDR3 DNA is TGTGCCAGCAGCGTGGAGTACTTCCATAACTATGGCTACACCTTC. Translation gives CASSVEYFHNYGYTF.

The chain recombines TRBV12-3 or TRBV12-4 with TRBJ2-2; 8 nucleotides align to TRBD2. With 2 bases clipped from V and 8 bases from J, the junction kept 13 bases outside the gene matches. CDR3 length: 17 amino acids. CDR3 in DNA: TGTGCCAGCAGTTTAATCGGGCTAGCGGGCGTAGCTGGGGAGCTGTTTTTT. It yields the protein CASSLIGLAGVAGELFF.

V usage is TRBV20-1 and J usage is TRBJ2-3; D uncertain. The V gene's germline CDR1 is DFQATT and CDR2 SNEGSKA (reference sequence). The CDR3 contains 14 residues. Trimming stripped 6 bases from V and 1 base from J, with 14 bases between. Here the CDR3 DNA reads TGCAGTGCGCCAGCCGCCGCGGGCACAGATACGCAGTATTTT. This translates into CSAPAAAGTDTQYF.

The chain has TRBV5-1 and TRBJ2-2; no definite D call. V lost 4 bases and J 0 bases, leaving 7 bases between the germline ends. This CDR3 spans 14 amino acids. Germline V CDR1 and CDR2: SGHRS, YFSETQ. The CDR3 protein is CASSQAANTGELFF. CDR3 sequence (DNA): TGCGCCAGCAGCCAGGCCGCGAACACCGGGGAGCTGTTTTTT.

This clonotype was observed a handful of times. The CDR3 DNA is TGTGCCAGCAGTTTACGACAGGGCCAAGAGTTTGGCTACACCTTC. It specifies CASSLRQGQEFGYTF. The J gene is TRBJ1-2, the V gene TRBV12-3 or TRBV12-4; 7 bases are shared with TRBD1. CDR3 length equals 15 residues. The V and J ends lost 2 bases and 7 bases, in that order; junction bases with no gene match: 10.

This clonotype was seen more than once but under ten times. The V and J genes are TRBV6-1 and TRBJ1-1, with D hard to call. The CDR3 has 15 residues. Per the germline V gene, CDR1 is MNHNS and CDR2 is SASEGT. Trimming took off 6 bases at V and 4 bases at J, with 18 bases between the two ends. The CDR3 DNA is TGTGCCAGCAGACCCGCTTACCTGGGTGGCACTGAAGCTTTCTTT. Protein sequence: CASRPAYLGGTEAFF.

This clonotype was seen only a few times. The V and J genes are TRBV12-3 or TRBV12-4 and TRBJ2-4, with 7 bases matching TRBD2. V shed 6 bases, J shed 7 bases, and the junction held 3 bases outside the gene matches. CDR3 length: 12 amino acids. The CDR3 loop is CASSPGRNIQYF. The CDR3, as DNA: TGTGCCAGCAGCCCCGGGAGGAACATTCAGTACTTC.

This clonotype was picked up a small number of times. J is TRBJ1-1 and V is TRBV7-6, with D perhaps TRBD1 (5 bases). Germline V gives CDR1 SGHVS, CDR2 FNYEAQ. Trimming removed 6 bases at V and 6 bases at J, with 20 bases between. The CDR3 spans 15 residues. CDR3 coding DNA: TGTGCCAGCAGACAGGTTACCCCGCAGGGCGCTGAAGCTTTCTTT. This sequence encodes CASRQVTPQGAEAFF.

This clonotype occurred a few times. CDR3 loop: CSATTDPENPLAQYF. CDR3 DNA: TGCAGTGCTACCACGGACCCGGAAAATCCTCTGGCCCAGTACTTC. The chain combines TRBV20-1 with TRBJ2-5; D is uncertain. With 4 bases removed from V and 9 bases from J, the gap between germline ends came to 24 bases. The CDR3 is made up of 15 amino acids. Per germline, CDR1 DFQATT and CDR2 SNEGSKA (reference sequence).

Concerning this clonotype itself: It may be a read error: a sequence one base away is much more abundant. The chain links TRBV5-1 to TRBJ2-7; D is ambiguous. Germline CDR1 reads SGHRS; CDR2 reads YFSETQ. This CDR3 is 12 amino acids long. The CDR3 region is CASSLEAYKQYF. Written as DNA, the CDR3 is TGCGCCAGCAGCTTGGAAGCCTACAAGCAGTACTTC.

This chain links TRBV15 with TRBJ2-1; the match to TRBD2 covers 7 bases. The trim removed 3 bases at V and 8 bases at J, leaving 16 bases unmatched. CDR1 and CDR2 from the germline V gene are LNHNV and YYDKDF (reference sequence). The CDR3 covers 17 residues. The CDR3 reads CATSSSLADTIRDEQFF. Here the CDR3 DNA reads TGTGCCACCAGCAGTAGTCTAGCGGATACCATACGGGATGAGCAGTTCTTC.

This clonotype was recorded a few times. The V and J genes are TRBV11-1 and TRBJ1-2, with D possibly matching TRBD1 (5 bases). Trimming left V 4 bases short and J 6 bases short, with 18 bases between. This CDR3 region has 15 residues. Germline CDR1 and CDR2: SGHAT and FQDESV (reference sequence). CDR3 region: CASSWDPYSRDGYTF. DNA of the CDR3: TGTGCCAGCAGCTGGGACCCCTACTCGCGGGATGGCTACACCTTC.

V and J are TRBV4-1 and TRBJ1-4; weak D call: TRBD1 (6 bases). Per the germline V gene, CDR1 is MGHRA and CDR2 is YSYEKL. Trimming pared 4 bases from V and 2 bases from J, leaving 14 bases between. This CDR3 is built from 16 residues. The CDR3 sequence is CASSPTGTSTNEKLFF. CDR3 nucleotide sequence: TGCGCCAGCAGCCCCACAGGGACTTCGACTAATGAAAAACTGTTTTTT.

This clonotype was counted a single time. The chain combines TRBV4-1 with TRBJ1-2, with 7 bases matching TRBD1. Germline values: CDR1 MGHRA, CDR2 YSYEKL. The CDR3 is made up of 14 amino acids. V trimming: 0 bases; J trimming: 8 bases; junction bases outside the gene matches: 6. The CDR3 reads CASSQDTGARGYTF. DNA of the CDR3: TGCGCCAGCAGCCAAGACACAGGGGCCCGGGGCTACACCTTC.

This clonotype has just a few counts. As DNA, the CDR3 is TGCAGTGCTAGAGTTACCGCCTACGAGCAGTACTTC. This translates into CSARVTAYEQYF. The chain has TRBV20-1 and TRBJ2-7; D is uncertain. The CDR3 totals 12 residues. Germline-derived CDR1 and CDR2 are DFQATT and SNEGSKA (reference sequence). V shed 1 base and J shed 2 bases, with 6 bases lying between them.

This chain joins TRBV13 and TRBJ1-6, with D possibly TRBD1 on 5 matching bases. This CDR3 has 14 residues. Germline V gene lookup returns CDR1 PRHDT and CDR2 FYEKMQ (reference sequence). V was clipped by 5 bases and J by 10 bases, with 15 bases between them. The CDR3 loop is CASSRGGDQSPLHF. The CDR3 nucleotides read TGTGCCAGCAGCCGTGGGGGGGATCAATCACCCCTCCACTTT.

The genes are TRBV4-2 and TRBJ1-1; perhaps TRBD1 as D (5 bases). Trimming left V 3 bases short and J 1 base short, with 9 bases between. Germline V gives CDR1 LGHNA, CDR2 YNFKEQ. The CDR3 is 14 amino acids. The DNA of the CDR3 is TGTGCCAGCAGCCATCTCGACAGGAACACTGAAGCTTTCTTT. It encodes CASSHLDRNTEAFF.

V gene TRBV29-1 combines with J gene TRBJ1-1; unclear D gene. This CDR3 has 13 amino acids. From germline, CDR1 is SQVTM and CDR2 ANQGSEA. V was clipped by 3 bases and J by 4 bases, with 12 bases between them. The CDR3 sequence is CSVDGVTRTEAFF. The CDR3 DNA reads TGCAGCGTTGACGGAGTAACGCGCACTGAAGCTTTCTTT.

The genes are TRBV12-3 or TRBV12-4 and TRBJ2-5, with D perhaps TRBD2 (7 bases). The CDR3 extends over 13 amino acids. Trimming shortened V by 5 bases and J by 5 bases, and 12 bases separated the two germline ends. CDR3 bases: TGTGCCAGCAGTAGGGGGGGTTGGGAGACCCAGTACTTC. This encodes CASSRGGWETQYF.

This clonotype was picked up a small number of times. The V gene is TRBV27, the J gene TRBJ2-5, with D perhaps TRBD2 (6 bases). Trimming cost V 1 base and J 2 bases, with 8 bases left between them. The CDR3 length is 14 residues. Per the germline V gene, CDR1 is MNHEY and CDR2 is SMNVEV (reference sequence). The CDR3 DNA sequence: TGTGCCAGCAGTTTATTAGCGGAACAAGAGACCCAGTACTTC. Protein: CASSLLAEQETQYF.